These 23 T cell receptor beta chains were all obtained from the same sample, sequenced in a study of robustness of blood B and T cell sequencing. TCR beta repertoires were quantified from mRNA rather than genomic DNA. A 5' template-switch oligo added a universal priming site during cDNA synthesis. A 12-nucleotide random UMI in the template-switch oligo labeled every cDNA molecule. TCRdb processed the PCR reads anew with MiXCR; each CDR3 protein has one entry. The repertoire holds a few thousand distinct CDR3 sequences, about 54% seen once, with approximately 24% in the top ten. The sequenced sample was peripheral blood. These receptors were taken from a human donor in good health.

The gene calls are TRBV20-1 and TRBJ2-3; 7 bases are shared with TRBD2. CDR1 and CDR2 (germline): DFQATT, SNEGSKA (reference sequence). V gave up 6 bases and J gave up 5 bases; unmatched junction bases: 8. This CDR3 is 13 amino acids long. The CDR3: CSAIRGGRDTQYF. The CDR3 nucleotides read TGCAGTGCCATCCGGGGCGGGAGAGATACGCAGTATTTT.

The CDR3 loop is CATSVASSYEQYF. CDR3 sequence (DNA): TGTGCCACCTCAGTCGCTAGCTCCTACGAGCAGTACTTC. The chain recombines TRBV10-3 with TRBJ2-7; no clear D gene. This CDR3 is 13 amino acids long. From germline, CDR1 is ENHRY and CDR2 SYGVKD. V lost 10 bases and J lost 0, with 13 bases in between.

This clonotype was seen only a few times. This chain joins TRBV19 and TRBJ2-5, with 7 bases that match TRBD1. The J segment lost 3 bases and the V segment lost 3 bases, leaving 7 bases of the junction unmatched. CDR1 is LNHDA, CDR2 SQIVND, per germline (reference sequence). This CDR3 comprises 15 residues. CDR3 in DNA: TGTGCCAGTAGTATCTGGGCCACAGGGGAAGAGACCCAGTACTTC. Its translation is CASSIWATGEETQYF.

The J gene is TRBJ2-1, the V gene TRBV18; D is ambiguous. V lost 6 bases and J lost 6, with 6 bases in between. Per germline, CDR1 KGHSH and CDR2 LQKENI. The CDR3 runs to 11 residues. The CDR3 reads CASSVSNEQFF. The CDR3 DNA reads TGTGCCAGCTCGGTATCCAATGAGCAGTTCTTC. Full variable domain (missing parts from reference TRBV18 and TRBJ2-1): NAGVMQNPRHLVRRRGQEARLRCSPMKGHSHVYWYRQLPEEGLKFMVYLQKENIIDESGMPKERFSAEFPKEGPSILRIQQVVRGDSAAYFCASSVSNEQFFGPGTRLTVL.

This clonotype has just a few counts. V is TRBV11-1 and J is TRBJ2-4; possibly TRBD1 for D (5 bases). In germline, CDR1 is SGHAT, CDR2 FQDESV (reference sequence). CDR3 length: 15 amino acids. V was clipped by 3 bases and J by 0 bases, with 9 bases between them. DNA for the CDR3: TGTGCCAGCAGCTTTCAGGGAACAGCCAAAAACATTCAGTACTTC. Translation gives CASSFQGTAKNIQYF.

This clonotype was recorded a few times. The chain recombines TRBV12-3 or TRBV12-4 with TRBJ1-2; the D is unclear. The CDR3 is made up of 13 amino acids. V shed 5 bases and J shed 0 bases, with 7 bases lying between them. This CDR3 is CASSRTSNYGYTF. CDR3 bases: TGTGCCAGCAGTCGGACCTCTAACTATGGCTACACCTTC.

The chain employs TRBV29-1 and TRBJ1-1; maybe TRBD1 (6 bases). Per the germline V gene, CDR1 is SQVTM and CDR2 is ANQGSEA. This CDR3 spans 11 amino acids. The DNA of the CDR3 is TGCAGGGGGGCACAGGGTACTGAAGCTTTCTTT. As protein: CRGAQGTEAFF.

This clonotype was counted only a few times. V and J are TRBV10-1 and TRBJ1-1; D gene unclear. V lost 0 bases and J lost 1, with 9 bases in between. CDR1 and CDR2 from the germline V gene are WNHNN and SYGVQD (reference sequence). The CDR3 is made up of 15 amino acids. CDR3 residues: CASSESTGKNTEAFF. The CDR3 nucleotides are TGCGCCAGCAGTGAGTCGACGGGGAAGAACACTGAAGCTTTCTTT.

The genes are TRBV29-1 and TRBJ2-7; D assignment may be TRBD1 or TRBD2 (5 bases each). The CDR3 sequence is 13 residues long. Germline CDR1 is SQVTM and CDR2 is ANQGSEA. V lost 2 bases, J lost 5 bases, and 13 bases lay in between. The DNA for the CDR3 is TGCAGCGTTGAACGAGGGGTAGGGCACGAGCAGTACTTC. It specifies CSVERGVGHEQYF.

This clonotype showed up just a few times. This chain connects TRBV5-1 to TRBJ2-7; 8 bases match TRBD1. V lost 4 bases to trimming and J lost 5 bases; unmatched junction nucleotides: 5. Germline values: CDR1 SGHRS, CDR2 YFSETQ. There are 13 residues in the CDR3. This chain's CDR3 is CASSGQGVNEQYF. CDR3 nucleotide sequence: TGCGCCAGCAGCGGACAGGGTGTAAACGAGCAGTACTTC.

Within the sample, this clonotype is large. The CDR3 protein is CATSDCGPERICNQPQHF. DNA of the CDR3: TGTGCCACCAGTGACTGTGGACCTGAGCGGATATGCAATCAGCCCCAGCATTTT. The chain employs TRBV24-1 and TRBJ1-5, with D unclear. This CDR3 contains 18 residues. V lost 4 bases, J lost 2 bases, and 20 bases lay in between. Germline V gene lookup returns CDR1 KGHDR and CDR2 SFDVKD.

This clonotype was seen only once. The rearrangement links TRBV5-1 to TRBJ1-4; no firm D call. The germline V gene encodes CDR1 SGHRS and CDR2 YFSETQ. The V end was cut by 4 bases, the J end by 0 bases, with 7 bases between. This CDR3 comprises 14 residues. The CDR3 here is CASSPGATNEKLFF. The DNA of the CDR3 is TGCGCCAGCAGCCCCGGTGCAACTAATGAAAAACTGTTTTTT.

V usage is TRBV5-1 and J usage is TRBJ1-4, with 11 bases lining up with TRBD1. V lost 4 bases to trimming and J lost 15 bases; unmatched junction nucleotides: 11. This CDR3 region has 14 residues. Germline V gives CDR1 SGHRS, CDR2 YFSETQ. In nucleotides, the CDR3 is TGCGCCAGCAGCCCCGGGACAGGGGGATTAAGGATGTTTTTT. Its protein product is CASSPGTGGLRMFF.

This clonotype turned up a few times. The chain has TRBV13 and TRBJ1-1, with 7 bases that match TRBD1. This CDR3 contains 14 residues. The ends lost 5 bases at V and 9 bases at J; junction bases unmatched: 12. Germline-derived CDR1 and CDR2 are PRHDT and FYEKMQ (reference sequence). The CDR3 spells CASSRTGDSEKAFF. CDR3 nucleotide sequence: TGTGCCAGCAGCCGAACGGGGGACAGTGAAAAAGCTTTCTTT.

The CDR3 coding sequence is TGCGCCAGCTCCGTGGGGGAAGCAACTAATGAAAAACTGTTTTTT. Protein product: CASSVGEATNEKLFF. The chain couples TRBV5-1 to TRBJ1-4; TRBD1 is a possible D gene (5 bases). Trimming left V 7 bases short and J 0 bases short, with 13 bases between. Germline V gene sequence: CDR1 SGHRS, CDR2 YFSETQ. This CDR3 spans 15 amino acids. The variable domain in full, completed from reference TRBV5-1 and TRBJ1-4, reads KAGVTQTPRYLIKTRGQQVTLSCSPISGHRSVSWYQQTPGQGLQFLFEYFSETQRNKGNFPGRFSGRQFSNSRSEMNVSTLELGDSALYLCASSVGEATNEKLFFGSGTQLSVL.

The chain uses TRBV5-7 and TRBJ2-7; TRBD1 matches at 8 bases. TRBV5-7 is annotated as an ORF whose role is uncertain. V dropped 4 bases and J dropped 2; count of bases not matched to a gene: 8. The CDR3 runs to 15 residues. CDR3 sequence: CASSPLPGGTYEQYF. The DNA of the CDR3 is TGTGCCAGCAGCCCTCTTCCAGGGGGCACCTACGAGCAGTACTTC.

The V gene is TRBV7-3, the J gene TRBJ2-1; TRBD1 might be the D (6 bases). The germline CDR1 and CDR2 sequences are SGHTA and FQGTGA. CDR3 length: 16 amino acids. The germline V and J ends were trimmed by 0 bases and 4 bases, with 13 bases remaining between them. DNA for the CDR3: TGTGCCAGCAGCTTAACTTCAGGGGTTGGGTACAATGAGCAGTTCTTC. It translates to CASSLTSGVGYNEQFF.

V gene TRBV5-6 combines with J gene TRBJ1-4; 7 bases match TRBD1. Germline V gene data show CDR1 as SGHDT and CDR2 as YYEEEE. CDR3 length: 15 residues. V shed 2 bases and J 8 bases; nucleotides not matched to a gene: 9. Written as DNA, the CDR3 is TGTGCCAGCAGCTTTAGGATAGGGGGCCGAGAAAAACTGTTTTTT. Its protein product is CASSFRIGGREKLFF.

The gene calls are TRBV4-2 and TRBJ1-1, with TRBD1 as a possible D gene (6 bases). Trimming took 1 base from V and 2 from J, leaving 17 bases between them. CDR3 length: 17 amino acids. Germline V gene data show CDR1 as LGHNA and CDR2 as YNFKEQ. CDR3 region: CASSQVAGGSINTEAFF. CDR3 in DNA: TGTGCCAGCAGCCAAGTAGCGGGGGGCTCTATTAACACTGAAGCTTTCTTT.

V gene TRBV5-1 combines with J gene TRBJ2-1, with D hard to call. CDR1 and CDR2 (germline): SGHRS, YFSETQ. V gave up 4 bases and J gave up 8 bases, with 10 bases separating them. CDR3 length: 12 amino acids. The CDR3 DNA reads TGCGCCAGCAGCGAAGGCTGGGATGAGCAGTTCTTC. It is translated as CASSEGWDEQFF.

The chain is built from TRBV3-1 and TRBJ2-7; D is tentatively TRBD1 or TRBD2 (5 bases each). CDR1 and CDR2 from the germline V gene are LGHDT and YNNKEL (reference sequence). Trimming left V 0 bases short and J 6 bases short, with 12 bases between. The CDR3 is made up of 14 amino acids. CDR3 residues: CASSQDLLGTEQYF. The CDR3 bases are TGTGCCAGCAGCCAAGATCTCTTAGGGACCGAGCAGTACTTC.

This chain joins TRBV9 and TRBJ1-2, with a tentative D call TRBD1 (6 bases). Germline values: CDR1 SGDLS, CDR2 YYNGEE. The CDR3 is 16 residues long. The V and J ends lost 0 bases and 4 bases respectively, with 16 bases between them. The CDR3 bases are TGTGCCAGCAGCGTAGATGGGACACAGGCGGGCTATGGCTACACCTTC. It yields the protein CASSVDGTQAGYGYTF.

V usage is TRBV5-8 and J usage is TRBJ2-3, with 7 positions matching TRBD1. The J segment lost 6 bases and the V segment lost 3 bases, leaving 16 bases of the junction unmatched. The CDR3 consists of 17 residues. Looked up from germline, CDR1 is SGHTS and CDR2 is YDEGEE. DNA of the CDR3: TGTGCCAGCAGCTGGGGATCACAGGGGTCCCGGGCGGATACGCAGTATTTT. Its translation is CASSWGSQGSRADTQYF.